Listed below are T cell receptor beta chains from one sample, sequenced in a study of chemoradiotherapy in HPV16-positive cancers. Sequenced by immunoSEQ multiplex PCR; TCRdb stores in-frame clones only, minus some. The table shows over 10,000 clones, with about 81% occurring only once. The sample here was taken from a patient who underwent chemoradiotherapy. Source of these receptors: a human donor with HPV-associated anogenital cancer. CDR3s include the opening cysteine and the closing phenylalanine or tryptophan. D genes are given only for firm matches. Where a row states a size, it is once, few, many or the class of an expanded clone; other rows omit it.

>-|TRBD1|TRBJ1-5|TRBV7-8
TGTGCCAGCAGCTTGGACAGGTGGGACTCTCAGCCCCAGCATTTT
CASSLDRWDSQPQHF
>-|-|TRBJ1-5|TRBV2
TGTGCCAGCAGTGGGGACTTTAGTCAGCCCCAGCATTTT
CASSGDFSQPQHF
>-|TRBD2|TRBJ2-3|TRBV7-2
TGTGCCAGCAGCTTGGGCATACTAGCGGGAGTTTTCACAGATACGCAGTATTTT
CASSLGILAGVFTDTQYF
>-|-|TRBJ1-2|TRBV5-1
TGCGCCAGCGGAAAGACCGGGACGAAGGACGGCTACACCTTC
CASGKTGTKDGYTF
>-|-|TRBJ2-7|TRBV7-2
TGTGCCAGCAGCCAGGAGTCCGGACTGGTCGAGCAGTACTTC
CASSQESGLVEQYF
>few|TRBD1|TRBJ1-4|TRBV2
TGTGCCAGCAGTGGACAGGGCGGGAGAGGGGAAAAACTGTTTTTT
CASSGQGGRGEKLFF
>once|TRBD2|TRBJ2-6|TRBV5-4
TGTGCCAGCAGCTTTTTCTCGGGAGGCGGGGCCAACGTCCTGACTTTC
CASSFFSGGGANVLTF
>-|TRBD2|TRBJ2-3|TRBV6-4
TGTGCCAGCAGTGACGGGACTAGCGGGACAGATACGCAGTATTTT
CASSDGTSGTDTQYF
>few|-|TRBJ2-2|TRBV10-1
TGCGCCAGCAGTGGGACAGACACCGGGGAGCTGTTTTTT
CASSGTDTGELFF
>-|-|TRBJ2-1|TRBV19
TGTGCCAGTAGTATTTTTGCGGTCGGCTCCTACAATGAGCAGTTCTTC
CASSIFAVGSYNEQFF
>-|TRBD1|TRBJ1-2|TRBV28
TGTGCCAGCAGTCCCAGGACAGGGTATGGCTACACCTTC
CASSPRTGYGYTF
>-|TRBD2|TRBJ2-7|TRBV27
TGTGCCAGCAGTCCATTGGGGGCGGGAGGGGAAAACCCCCCCTACGAGCAGTACTTC
CASSPLGAGGENPPYEQYF
>-|-|TRBJ1-1|TRBV28
TGTGCCAGCAGTCTCTACACTGAAGCTTTCTTT
CASSLYTEAFF
>-|-|TRBJ1-1|TRBV7-4
TGTGCCAGCAGCTTAGACGAGAAGGGATCGAACACTGAAGCTTTCTTT
CASSLDEKGSNTEAFF
>few|-|TRBJ2-3|TRBV7-9
TGTGCCAGCAGCAACCCTCTAAGCACAGATACGCAGTATTTT
CASSNPLSTDTQYF